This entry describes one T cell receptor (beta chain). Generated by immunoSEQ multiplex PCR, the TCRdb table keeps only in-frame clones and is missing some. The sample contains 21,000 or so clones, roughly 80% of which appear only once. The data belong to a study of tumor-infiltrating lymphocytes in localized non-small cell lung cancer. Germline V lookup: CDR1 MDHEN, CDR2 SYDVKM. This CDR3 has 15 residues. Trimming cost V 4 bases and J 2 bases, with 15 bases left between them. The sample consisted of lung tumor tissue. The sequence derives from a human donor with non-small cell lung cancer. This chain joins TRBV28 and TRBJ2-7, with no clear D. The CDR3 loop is CASSSSGTATYEQYF. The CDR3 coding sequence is TGTGCCAGCAGTTCGTCCGGCACGGCGACCTACGAGCAGTACTTC.